The T cell receptor beta chain under discussion was sequenced for a study of T cells after yellow fever vaccination. TCRdb reprocessed the 5' RACE reads via MiXCR and lists one record per CDR3 protein. The sample shows fewer than 100,000 distinct CDR3 sequences, 4.5% to 6% of them seen only once. The specimen was CD8+ T cells sorted from PBMCs, collected 10 days after the yellow fever booster vaccination. The TCR comes from a man younger than 30 who received the YFV17D yellow fever vaccine.

The CDR3 loop reads CASSVAEEGRLGYTF. In DNA form, the CDR3 reads TGTGCCAGCAGCGTAGCTGAAGAGGGACGGCTTGGCTACACCTTC. This chain links TRBV9 with TRBJ1-2; TRBD1 is a possible D gene (5 bases). V lost 0 bases and J 7 bases, leaving 16 bases between the germline ends. The CDR3 loop spans 15 amino acids. The germline V gene encodes CDR1 SGDLS and CDR2 YYNGEE.